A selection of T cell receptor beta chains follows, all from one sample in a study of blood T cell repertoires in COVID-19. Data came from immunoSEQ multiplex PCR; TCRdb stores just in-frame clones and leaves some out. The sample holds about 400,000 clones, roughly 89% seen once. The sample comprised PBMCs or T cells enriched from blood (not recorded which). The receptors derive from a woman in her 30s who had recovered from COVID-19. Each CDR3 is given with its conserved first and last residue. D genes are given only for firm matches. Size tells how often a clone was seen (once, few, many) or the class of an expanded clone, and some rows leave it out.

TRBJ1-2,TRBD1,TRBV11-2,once,TGTGCCAGCAGCCGGACAGGGGGAGACAAGGGCTACACCTTC,CASSRTGGDKGYTF
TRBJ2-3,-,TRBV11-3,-,TGTGCCAGCAGCCCCCATGGACAGAGCACAGATACGCAGTATTTT,CASSPHGQSTDTQYF
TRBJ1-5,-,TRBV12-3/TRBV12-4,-,TGTGCCAGCAGTTTCTCCAATCAGCCCCAGCATTTT,CASSFSNQPQHF
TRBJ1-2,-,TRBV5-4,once,TGTGCCAGCAGCTTCCTGGAGGCAGGGGCTTTTGGCTACACCTTC,CASSFLEAGAFGYTF
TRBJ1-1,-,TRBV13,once,TGTGCCAGCAGCTTAGGGGGGCGAAAATACACTGAAGCTTTCTTT,CASSLGGRKYTEAFF
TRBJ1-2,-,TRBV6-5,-,TGTGCCAGCAGGGGGACCGGGACACCCTATGGCTACACCTTC,CASRGTGTPYGYTF
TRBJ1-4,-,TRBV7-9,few,TGTGCCAGCAGCTTAGCTCATGGAGGGATTAATGAAAAACTGTTTTTT,CASSLAHGGINEKLFF
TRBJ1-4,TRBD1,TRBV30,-,TGTGCCTGGAGTCCGGGACAGTCGGAAGAAAAACTGTTTTTT,CAWSPGQSEEKLFF
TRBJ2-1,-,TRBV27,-,TGTGCCAGCAGTTCCCTTCTCCGGGATAAGAACTACAATGAGCAGTTCTTC,CASSSLLRDKNYNEQFF
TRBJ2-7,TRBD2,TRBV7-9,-,TGTGCCAGCAGCGACACGGGACTAGGGTTTTACTTC,CASSDTGLGFYF
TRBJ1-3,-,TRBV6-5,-,TGTGCCAGCAGGGGGCCCAGCTCTGGAAACACCATATATTTT,CASRGPSSGNTIYF
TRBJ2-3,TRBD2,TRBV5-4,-,TGTGCCAGCAGCTTGGGCAGCGGGAGTGCTGCAGATACGCAGTATTTT,CASSLGSGSAADTQYF
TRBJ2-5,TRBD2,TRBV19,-,TGTGCCACCCGAGGGACTAGCGGGCGTGCCGACCAAGAGACCCAGTACTTC,CATRGTSGRADQETQYF
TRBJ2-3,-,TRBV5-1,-,TGCGCCAGCAGCTTGTCGGGTAGCACAGATACGCAGTATTTT,CASSLSGSTDTQYF
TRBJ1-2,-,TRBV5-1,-,TGCGCCAGCAGCCCCGGGGGGGGGCCGGGCTATGGCTACACCTTC,CASSPGGGPGYGYTF
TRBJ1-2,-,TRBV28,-,TGTGCCAGCTCCCCTGTTGTGAGTGTCGGCTACACCTTC,CASSPVVSVGYTF
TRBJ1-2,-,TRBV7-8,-,TGTGCCAGCAGCTTAGCCGGACAGACCGGCAGATATGGCTACACCTTC,CASSLAGQTGRYGYTF
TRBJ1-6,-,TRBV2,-,TGTGCCAGCACCCCGGGGGGCGGCTCACCCCTCCACTTT,CASTPGGGSPLHF
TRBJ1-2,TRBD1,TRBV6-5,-,TGTGCCAGCAGTTCTGCAGGGGGCGCCGGCTATGGCTACACCTTC,CASSSAGGAGYGYTF
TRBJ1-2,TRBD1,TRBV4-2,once,TGTGCCAGCAGCCAAGTCTCCCGGGACAGGGGGCGATTAGTCTATGGCTACACCTTC,CASSQVSRDRGRLVYGYTF
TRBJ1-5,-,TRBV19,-,TGTGCCAGTCGGTATAGCAATCAGCCCCAGCATTTT,CASRYSNQPQHF
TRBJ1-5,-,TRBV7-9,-,TGTGCCAGCAGCTTAGGCTCCCTCCAGGGCCTCGGTCAGCCCCAGCATTTT,CASSLGSLQGLGQPQHF
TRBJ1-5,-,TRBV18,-,TGTGCCAGCTCACCAGAGAGTCCAGGGAGCAATCAGCCCCAGCATTTT,CASSPESPGSNQPQHF
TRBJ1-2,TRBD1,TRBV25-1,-,TGTGCCAGCAGTGGCTACGGACAGGCCGACTATGGCTACACCTTC,CASSGYGQADYGYTF
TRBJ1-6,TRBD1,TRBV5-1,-,TGCGCCAGCAGCCCCGGGACAGGGCGGGATAATTCACCCCTCCACTTT,CASSPGTGRDNSPLHF
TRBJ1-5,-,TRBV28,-,TGTGCCAGCAGTTGGGACAATAGCAATCAGCCCCAGCATTTT,CASSWDNSNQPQHF
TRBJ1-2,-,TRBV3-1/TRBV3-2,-,TGTGCCAGCAGCCAAGCCCAGGGGACCTATGGCTACACCTTC,CASSQAQGTYGYTF
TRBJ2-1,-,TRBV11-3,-,TGTGCCAGCAGTTCCGACAGTTACAATGAGCAGTTCTTC,CASSSDSYNEQFF
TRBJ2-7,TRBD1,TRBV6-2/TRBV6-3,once,TGTGCCAGCAGTTACGGTAACAGGGGATGGGAGCAGTACTTC,CASSYGNRGWEQYF
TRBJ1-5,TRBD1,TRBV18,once,TGTGCCAGCTCACTTGGGACAGGGGACCAGAGGTGGCAGCCCCAGCATTTT,CASSLGTGDQRWQPQHF
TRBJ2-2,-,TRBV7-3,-,TGTGCCAGCAGCTTAACGTTTATTGGCTCCGGGGAGCTGTTTTTT,CASSLTFIGSGELFF
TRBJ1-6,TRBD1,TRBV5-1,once,TGCGCCAGCAGCTTTGAGGGACAGAATTCACCCCTCCACTTT,CASSFEGQNSPLHF
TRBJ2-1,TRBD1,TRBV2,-,TGTGCCAGCAGTGAAGACAGGGGGCTTAATGAGCAGTTCTTC,CASSEDRGLNEQFF
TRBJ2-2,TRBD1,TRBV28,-,TGTGCCAGCAGTCCCCCCTCCGGGACAGGGTCCGGGGAGCTGTTTTTT,CASSPPSGTGSGELFF
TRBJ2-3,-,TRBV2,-,TGTGCCAGCAGTGAAGGATATACTCGGTATTTT,CASSEGYTRYF
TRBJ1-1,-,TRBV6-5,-,TGTGCCAGCAGTCCACTAAGAGACGCTGAAGCTTTCTTT,CASSPLRDAEAFF
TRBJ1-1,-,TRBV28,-,TGTGCCACCTGGGGAGGGGTCTACACTGAAGCTTTCTTT,CATWGGVYTEAFF
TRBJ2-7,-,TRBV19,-,TGTGCCAGTAGTAGGGCCGCAAGAGCTCCGTGGGAGCAGTACTTC,CASSRAARAPWEQYF
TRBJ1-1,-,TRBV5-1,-,TGCGCCATCCCCGGAGGAGTCACTGAAGCTTTCTTT,CAIPGGVTEAFF
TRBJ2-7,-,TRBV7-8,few,TGTGCCAGCAGCCCGGGTAGGGGCTACGAGCAGTACTTC,CASSPGRGYEQYF
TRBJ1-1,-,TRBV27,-,TGTGCCAGCAGTTTATCGTTTGGGGAATCCCTGAGGGGGGAAGCTTTCTTT,CASSLSFGESLRGEAFF
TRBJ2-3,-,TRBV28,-,TGTGCCAGCAGCTCCGGGAGAAGGAACACAGATACGCAGTATTTT,CASSSGRRNTDTQYF
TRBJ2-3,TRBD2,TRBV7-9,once,TGTGCCAGCAGCAAGAGGGTGCTAGCGGGGGGGAACACAGATACGCAGTATTTT,CASSKRVLAGGNTDTQYF
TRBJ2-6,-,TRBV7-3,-,TGTGCCAGCAGCTTAATCGCGTCTGGGGCCAACGTCCTGACTTTC,CASSLIASGANVLTF
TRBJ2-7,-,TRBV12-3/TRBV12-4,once,TGTGCCAGCAGTTTCGGGAGCTACGAGCAGTACTTC,CASSFGSYEQYF
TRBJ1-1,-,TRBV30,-,TGTGCCTGGAGTTTGGAAGACAGGAGAAGGGCCACTGAAGCTTTCTTT,CAWSLEDRRRATEAFF
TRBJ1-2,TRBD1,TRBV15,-,TGTGCCACCAGCCCTTCCCGGGACAGGGTGGGGTATGGCTACACCTTC,CATSPSRDRVGYGYTF
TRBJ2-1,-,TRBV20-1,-,TGCAGTGCTAGTTTTAGAGTGGTCACCAATGAGCAGTTCTTC,CSASFRVVTNEQFF
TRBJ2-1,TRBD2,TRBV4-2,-,TGTGCCAGCAGCCAAGTTGGGCTAGCGGGGCGGGATGAGCAGTTCTTC,CASSQVGLAGRDEQFF
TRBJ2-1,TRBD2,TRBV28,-,TGTGCCAGTACTAGCGGGAGCTACAATGAGCAGTTCTTC,CASTSGSYNEQFF
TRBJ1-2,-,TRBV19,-,TGTGCCAGTAGTATAGACGAAACCCCTCCGAGGGGCTACACCTTC,CASSIDETPPRGYTF
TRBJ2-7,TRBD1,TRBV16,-,TGTGCCAGCAGCCAATCCCGACAGGGCGAGGAGCAGTACTTC,CASSQSRQGEEQYF
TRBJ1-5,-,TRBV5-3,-,TGTGCCAGAAGCTTTCAGGGAAGTCAGCCCCAGCATTTT,CARSFQGSQPQHF